Each of the 26 T cell receptor beta chains below was sequenced from the same sample in a study of blood T cell repertoires in COVID-19. Data came from immunoSEQ multiplex PCR; TCRdb stores just in-frame clones and leaves some out. The sample lists fewer than 250,000 clones, roughly 89% occurring once. Sample: PBMCs or T cells enriched from blood (not recorded which). The receptors stem from a woman aged 40 to 50 who had recovered from COVID-19.

This chain joins TRBV27 and TRBJ1-2; 8 bases align to TRBD1. Germline V gives CDR1 MNHEY, CDR2 SMNVEV (reference sequence). V was pared by 7 bases and J by 8 bases, with 21 bases of the junction left unmatched. The CDR3 is 17 residues long. CDR3 bases: TGTGCCAGCAAAGGGGGTGACAGGGGAATGTTTGGTTGGGGCTACACCTTC. Translation gives CASKGGDRGMFGWGYTF.

The J gene is TRBJ1-2, the V gene TRBV27; a weak D match, TRBD1 (6 bases). The CDR3 extends over 13 amino acids. CDR1 is MNHEY and CDR2 is SMNVEV in the germline V gene (reference sequence). V lost 2 bases to trimming and J lost 8 bases, with 12 bases between them. Written as DNA, the CDR3 is TGTGCCAGCAGTTTAGGAGGGGGGGTGGGCTACACCTTC. The encoded protein is CASSLGGGVGYTF.

The rearrangement links TRBV6-5 to TRBJ1-1; TRBD1 matches 10 bases. V was clipped by 0 bases and J by 8 bases; unmatched bases: 6. The CDR3 has 15 residues. The germline CDR1 and CDR2 sequences are MNHEY and SVGAGI. CDR3 amino acids: CASSYSMGQGYEAFF. The DNA of the CDR3 is TGTGCCAGCAGTTACTCGATGGGACAGGGGTACGAAGCTTTCTTT.

This rearrangement joins TRBV29-1 to TRBJ1-2, with 8 bases matching TRBD1. This CDR3 spans 15 amino acids. CDR1 is SQVTM and CDR2 is ANQGSEA in the germline V gene. The ends lost 5 bases at V and 4 bases at J; junction bases unmatched: 12. CDR3: CSVRSENRGVYGYTF. DNA for the CDR3: TGCAGCGTTAGGTCAGAAAACAGGGGGGTCTATGGCTACACCTTC.

DNA of the CDR3: TGTGCCAGCAGCTTGGGAGGACAGGGGGACACTGAAGCTTTCTTT. This translates into CASSLGGQGDTEAFF. The chain links TRBV5-8 to TRBJ1-1; 10 positions match TRBD1. Germline assignment: CDR1 SGHTS and CDR2 YDEGEE. The CDR3 runs 15 residues. J gave up 3 bases and V 0 bases, and 2 bases lay outside the gene matches.

The chain uses TRBV19 and TRBJ1-5, with a tentative D call TRBD1 (5 bases). Germline assignment: CDR1 LNHDA and CDR2 SQIVND (reference sequence). Deletions cut 11 bases from V and 0 bases from J, with 20 bases between. The CDR3 has 16 residues. This chain's CDR3 is CAQPIEGAYSNQPQHF. In DNA, the CDR3 is TGTGCCCAGCCTATAGAAGGGGCCTATAGCAATCAGCCCCAGCATTTT.

This chain links TRBV6-2 or TRBV6-3 with TRBJ1-5, with 8 bases that match TRBD1. V was pared by 4 bases and J by 3 bases, with 5 bases of the junction left unmatched. Germline lookup yields CDR1 MNHEY and CDR2 SVGEGT. CDR3 length: 15 residues. The CDR3, as DNA: TGTGCCAGCAGTTTAACAGGGGGGATCAATCAGCCCCAGCATTTT. This codes for CASSLTGGINQPQHF.

The J gene is TRBJ2-4, the V gene TRBV5-5, with 9 bases identical to TRBD2. Trimming at V came to 0 bases and at J to 6 bases, leaving 7 bases not matched to a gene. Germline V lookup: CDR1 SGHKS, CDR2 YYEKEE (reference sequence). The CDR3 length is 16 residues. Here the CDR3 reads CASSLVVVSGRNIQYF. CDR3 sequence (DNA): TGTGCCAGCAGCTTGGTGGTTGTTAGCGGGAGAAACATTCAGTACTTC.

The chain recombines TRBV11-3 with TRBJ1-2; D is undetermined. Germline V lookup: CDR1 SGHNT, CDR2 YENEEA. The CDR3 consists of 13 residues. V was trimmed by 0 bases and J by 6 bases, leaving 8 bases between them. The CDR3 spells CASSLDGVHGYTF. The CDR3 nucleotides read TGTGCCAGCAGCTTAGACGGGGTCCATGGCTACACCTTC.

The rearrangement uses TRBV25-1 and TRBJ1-5; D call uncertain. The CDR3 length is 16 residues. V lost 1 base and J lost 0, with 10 bases in between. The germline gives CDR1 MGHDK, CDR2 SYGVNS. The CDR3 nucleotides read TGTGCCAGCAGTGAATTCAGCGGGAATAGCAATCAGCCCCAGCATTTT. Residues: CASSEFSGNSNQPQHF.

The V gene is TRBV28, the J gene TRBJ1-4; 9 positions match TRBD1. The CDR3 sequence is 14 residues long. The trim removed 5 bases at V and 6 bases at J, leaving 4 bases unmatched. The germline V gene has CDR1 MDHEN and CDR2 SYDVKM. The CDR3 here is CASSPTGGYEKLFF. As DNA, the CDR3 is TGTGCCAGCAGTCCGACAGGGGGGTATGAAAAACTGTTTTTT.

This clone appeared a single time. The chain links TRBV28 to TRBJ2-3, with D unresolved. This CDR3 region has 13 residues. The germline gives CDR1 MDHEN, CDR2 SYDVKM. The V gene lost 1 base and the J gene lost 4 bases, with 6 bases spanning the gap. CDR3 region: CASSLSPADTQYF. In nucleotides, the CDR3 is TGTGCCAGCAGTTTATCGCCAGCAGATACGCAGTATTTT.

This chain links TRBV4-1 with TRBJ2-2; TRBD1 might be the D (5 bases). Germline CDR1 reads MGHRA; CDR2 reads YSYEKL. This CDR3 has 16 residues. Trimming stripped 0 bases from V and 2 bases from J, with 10 bases between. CDR3 in amino acids: CASSQEKGRNTGELFF. The CDR3 coding sequence is TGCGCCAGCAGCCAAGAAAAGGGGCGAAACACCGGGGAGCTGTTTTTT.

The genes are TRBV5-1 and TRBJ2-1, with 8 bases fitting TRBD2. Germline V gene data show CDR1 as SGHRS and CDR2 as YFSETQ. The CDR3 is 15 residues long. The trim removed 4 bases at V and 4 bases at J, leaving 7 bases unmatched. This CDR3 is CASSPGGAVYNEQFF. The CDR3 DNA sequence: TGCGCCAGCAGCCCCGGGGGGGCTGTGTACAATGAGCAGTTCTTC.

The V call is TRBV5-8, the J call TRBJ1-2; D gene uncertain. CDR3 length: 10 residues. The V end was cut by 6 bases, the J end by 12 bases, with 12 bases between. CDR1 is SGHTS, CDR2 YDEGEE, per germline. CDR3 nucleotide sequence: TGTGCCAGCACCCGAGTAGCCCACACCTTC. It translates to CASTRVAHTF.

The chain recombines TRBV5-5 with TRBJ1-3; D may be TRBD1 (5 bases). The CDR3 sequence is 14 residues long. Trimming left V 2 bases short and J 0 bases short, with 6 bases between. The germline CDR1 and CDR2 sequences are SGHKS and YYEKEE (reference sequence). For the CDR3, the DNA is TGTGCCAGCAGCTTCGACAGCTCTGGAAACACCATATATTTT. As protein: CASSFDSSGNTIYF.

V and J are TRBV11-3 and TRBJ2-1; 8 bases map to TRBD2. The V gene end was trimmed by 5 bases and the J gene end by 5 bases; junction bases not matched to a gene: 5. The CDR3 is made up of 14 amino acids. Per the germline V gene, CDR1 is SGHNT and CDR2 is YENEEA. For the CDR3, the DNA is TGTGCCAGCAGCCAAACTAGCGGCCACAATGAGCAGTTCTTC. Its translation: CASSQTSGHNEQFF.

CDR3: CASSQTGTVRGNTIYF. For the CDR3, the DNA is TGTGCCAGCAGCCAGACCGGGACAGTCCGTGGAAACACCATATATTTT. The chain recombines TRBV3-1 (or the pseudogene TRBV3-2) with TRBJ1-3; 7 bases line up with TRBD1. This CDR3 contains 16 residues. Germline V gene data show CDR1 as LGHDT and CDR2 as YNNKEL (reference sequence). J gave up 3 bases and V 3 bases, and 8 bases lay outside the gene matches.

The chain couples TRBV7-9 to TRBJ1-2; a weak D match, TRBD1 (6 bases). Deletions cut 5 bases from V and 6 bases from J, with 19 bases between. From germline, CDR1 is SEHNR and CDR2 FQNEAQ (reference sequence). This CDR3 region has 15 residues. The CDR3: CASSPTGTAKDGYTF. DNA of the CDR3: TGTGCCAGCAGCCCAACAGGGACGGCGAAGGATGGCTACACCTTC.

The chain joins TRBV25-1 to TRBJ1-2; a possible D gene is TRBD1 (5 bases). This CDR3 contains 12 residues. V lost 5 bases, J lost 8 bases, and 12 bases lay in between. Germline loops: CDR1 MGHDK, CDR2 SYGVNS. In DNA form, the CDR3 reads TGTGCCAGCAGTATCGGGGGTTGGGGCTACACCTTC. It codes for CASSIGGWGYTF.

The rearrangement links TRBV2 to TRBJ2-7; tentatively, D is TRBD1 (5 bases). Trimming cost V 3 bases and J 6 bases, with 15 bases left between them. Germline values: CDR1 SNHLY, CDR2 FYNNEI. This CDR3 spans 14 amino acids. The CDR3 nucleotides are TGTGCCAGCAGTGAGGGGCCGTTATCTAGCGAGCAGTACGTC. Protein: CASSEGPLSSEQYV.

The genes are TRBV5-8 and TRBJ1-2; TRBD1 matches at 9 bases. Germline assignment: CDR1 SGHTS and CDR2 YDEGEE. J lost 6 bases, V lost 3 bases, and 6 bases had no gene match. This CDR3 spans 14 amino acids. The CDR3 spells CASSSVGTGHGYTF. CDR3 DNA: TGTGCCAGCAGCTCCGTCGGGACAGGGCATGGCTACACCTTC. Together with reference TRBV5-8 and TRBJ1-2, the CDR3 gives the full variable domain: EAGVTQSPTHLIKTRGQQATLRCSPISGHTSVYWYQQALGLGLQFLLWYDEGEERNRGNFPPRFSGRQFPNYSSELNVNALELEDSALYLCASSSVGTGHGYTFGSGTRLTVV.

This chain uses TRBV6-2 or TRBV6-3 with TRBJ1-5, with D perhaps TRBD1 (6 bases). Germline-derived CDR1 and CDR2 are MNHEY and SVGEGT. V gave up 6 bases and J gave up 5 bases, with 11 bases separating them. The CDR3 length is 13 residues. CDR3 coding DNA: TGTGCCAGCAGCCAAGACAGGTATCAGCCCCAGCATTTT. This gives the protein CASSQDRYQPQHF.

The rearrangement links TRBV7-6 to TRBJ1-2; D remains ambiguous. The CDR3 totals 11 residues. Trimming removed 4 bases from V and 8 bases from J, with 8 bases in between. Germline V gives CDR1 SGHVS, CDR2 FNYEAQ. The CDR3 spells CASSSIQGYTF. Written as DNA, the CDR3 is TGTGCCAGCAGCTCAATACAGGGCTACACCTTC. Variable domain in full (rest from reference TRBV7-6 and TRBJ1-2): GAGVSQSPRYKVTKRGQDVALRCDPISGHVSLYWYRQALGQGPEFLTYFNYEAQQDKSGLPNDRFSAERPEGSISTLTIQRTEQRDSAMYRCASSSIQGYTFGSGTRLTVV.

The rearrangement joins TRBV24-1 to TRBJ1-2; D is ambiguous. The V end was cut by 12 bases, the J end by 4 bases, with 14 bases between. The germline V gene encodes CDR1 KGHDR and CDR2 SFDVKD. This CDR3 contains 12 residues. The CDR3 region is CAAWDEGYGYTF. In nucleotides, the CDR3 is TGTGCCGCGTGGGATGAGGGCTATGGCTACACCTTC.

The rearrangement uses TRBV5-1 and TRBJ1-4; D is undetermined. Trimming pared 2 bases from V and 5 bases from J, leaving 13 bases between. Germline CDR1 is SGHRS and CDR2 is YFSETQ. CDR3 length equals 15 residues. The CDR3 is CASSFGGSTNEKLFF. For the CDR3, the DNA is TGCGCCAGCAGCTTTGGAGGCAGCACAAATGAAAAACTGTTTTTT.